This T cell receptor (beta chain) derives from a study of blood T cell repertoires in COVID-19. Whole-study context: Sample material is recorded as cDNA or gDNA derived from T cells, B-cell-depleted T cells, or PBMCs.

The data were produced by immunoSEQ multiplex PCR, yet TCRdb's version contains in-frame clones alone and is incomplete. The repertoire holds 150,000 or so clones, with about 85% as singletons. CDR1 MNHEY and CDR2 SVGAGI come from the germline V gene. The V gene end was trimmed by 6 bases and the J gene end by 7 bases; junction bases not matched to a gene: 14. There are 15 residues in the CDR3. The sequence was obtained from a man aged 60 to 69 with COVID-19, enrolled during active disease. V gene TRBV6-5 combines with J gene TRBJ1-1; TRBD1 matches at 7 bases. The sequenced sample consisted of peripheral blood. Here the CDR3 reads CASRSGTVESREAFF. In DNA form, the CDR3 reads TGTGCCAGCAGATCCGGGACAGTCGAATCGCGTGAAGCTTTCTTT.